This T cell receptor beta chain was captured by sequencing in a study of Graves' ophthalmopathy and Graves' hyperthyroidism. Study-wide results and limits: A roughly 80% specificity and approximately 88% sensitivity were achieved by a 13-signature model that separated ophthalmopathy from stable hyperthyroidism.

The ends were cut back, 1 base at V and 0 bases at J, with 7 bases in the middle. This CDR3 is built from 15 residues. Per germline, CDR1 SNHLY and CDR2 FYNNEI. This clonotype was observed at least ten times. Its antigen remains unknown. RNA transcripts were the template, and TCR beta CDR3 regions were amplified from them. An opening RT-PCR round employed HTBI primers and preceded a second-round multiplex PCR. TCRdb re-derived calls from the multiplex PCR reads in MiXCR, one entry per CDR3 protein. This table has about 740,000 distinct CDR3 sequences, roughly two fifths appearing once. PBMCs originated in roughly 10 ml of fresh peripheral blood.

Material for sequencing was peripheral blood. The sequence derives from an adult man with Graves' ophthalmopathy. The V and J genes are TRBV2 and TRBJ1-3; no reliable D call. CDR3 residues: CASSEGKHSGNTIYF. Written as DNA, the CDR3 is TGTGCCAGCAGTGAAGGGAAGCACTCTGGAAACACCATATATTTT.